The 17 T cell receptor beta chains below all came from one sample that was sequenced in a study of shared clonotypes between healthy human individuals. CD45RO-negative, CCR7-positively selected cells formed the naive CD8 fraction, excluding terminally differentiated effector memory CD45RA+ cells. TCRdb's copy holds only in-frame clones and misses some; the assay was immunoSEQ multiplex PCR. The repertoire holds approximately 650,000 clones, with 95% to 96% as singletons. The sequenced material came from naive CD8+ T cells sorted from blood. These receptor sequences come from a woman aged 30 to 39 in good health.

The V and J genes are TRBV5-1 and TRBJ2-7, with TRBD2 identical over 7 bases. The CDR3 runs 16 residues. Germline trimming cut 3 bases from V and 2 bases from J; bases unmatched to any gene: 11. Germline V CDR1 and CDR2: SGHRS, YFSETQ. CDR3 in amino acids: CASSSGSGTITYEQYF. The DNA for the CDR3 is TGCGCCAGCAGCTCCGGTTCCGGGACTATCACCTACGAGCAGTACTTC.

The chain couples TRBV5-3 to TRBJ2-7; D gene uncertain. TRBV5-3 belongs to the ORF category, with a function that is uncertain. V lost 8 bases and J lost 3, with 12 bases in between. The CDR3 is 12 amino acids. The CDR3 bases are TGTGCCAGCAGCCCGTACGTCTACGAGCAGTACTTC. Translating it yields CASSPYVYEQYF.

In its sample, this clone was seen once. The rearrangement joins TRBV7-8 to TRBJ2-7; the match to TRBD2 covers 10 bases. V shed 7 bases, J shed 6 bases, and the junction held 9 bases outside the gene matches. CDR1 and CDR2 from the germline V gene are SGHVS and FQNEAQ. The CDR3 is 14 amino acids. The CDR3 loop reads CASILAGAGGEQYF. CDR3 sequence (DNA): TGTGCCAGCATCCTAGCGGGAGCAGGGGGCGAGCAGTACTTC. Combining the CDR3 with reference TRBV7-8 and TRBJ2-7 gives the whole variable domain GAGVSQSPRYKVAKRGQDVALRCDPISGHVSLFWYQQALGQGPEFLTYFQNEAQLDKSGLPSDRFFAERPEGSVSTLKIQRTQQEDSAVYLCASILAGAGGEQYFGPGTRLTVT.

The chain links TRBV2 to TRBJ2-3; D is perhaps TRBD2 (5 bases). Germline loops: CDR1 SNHLY, CDR2 FYNNEI. The CDR3 is 15 residues long. V was pared by 3 bases and J by 1 base, with 11 bases between. The CDR3 loop reads CASSEASYGTDTQYF. As DNA, the CDR3 is TGTGCCAGCAGTGAGGCTAGCTACGGCACAGATACGCAGTATTTT.

This clone was recorded only once. V is TRBV28 and J is TRBJ2-2; 15 bases fit TRBD2. The CDR3 loop spans 16 amino acids. The J segment lost 6 bases and the V segment lost 5 bases, leaving 4 bases of the junction unmatched. CDR1 is MDHEN, CDR2 SYDVKM, per germline. The CDR3 loop is CASSPGLAGGSGELFF. The CDR3 DNA is TGTGCCAGCAGTCCGGGACTAGCGGGAGGTTCCGGGGAGCTGTTTTTT.

The chain has TRBV6-5 and TRBJ2-5; 8 bases line up with TRBD2. The V gene end was trimmed by 2 bases and the J gene end by 5 bases; junction bases not matched to a gene: 7. Germline V CDR1 and CDR2: MNHEY, SVGAGI. There are 15 residues in the CDR3. CDR3 sequence (DNA): TGTGCCAGCAGTTACGGAGCGGGAGTGAGGGAGACCCAGTACTTC. It yields the protein CASSYGAGVRETQYF.

This chain joins TRBV7-9 and TRBJ2-7, with 7 bases that match TRBD1. CDR1 SEHNR and CDR2 FQNEAQ come from the germline V gene (reference sequence). Trimming at V came to 3 bases and at J to 2 bases, leaving 4 bases not matched to a gene. The CDR3 length is 14 residues. The CDR3 DNA reads TGTGCCAGCAGCTTTTGGGACAGCCCCTACGAGCAGTACTTC. Its translation: CASSFWDSPYEQYF.

V gene TRBV28 combines with J gene TRBJ2-5; D remains ambiguous. The J call may be incorrect, as the DNA end agrees better with TRBJ2-7. This CDR3 region has 14 residues. Germline loops: CDR1 MDHEN, CDR2 SYDVKM. Here the CDR3 DNA reads TGTGCCAGCAGTCTGGGTCTAAACACCTACGAGCAGTACTTC. It specifies CASSLGLNTYEQYF.

The gene calls are TRBV9 and TRBJ2-1, with a possible D match to TRBD2 (6 bases). The CDR3 extends over 16 amino acids. Trimming left V 3 bases short and J 6 bases short, with 19 bases between. Germline lookup yields CDR1 SGDLS and CDR2 YYNGEE. CDR3 sequence (DNA): TGTGCCAGCAGCGAAAAAGGGACTCCAGCCGCCAATGAGCAGTTCTTC. The encoded protein is CASSEKGTPAANEQFF.

The chain has TRBV28 and TRBJ1-1; possible D gene TRBD1, 5 bases. CDR1 and CDR2 from the germline V gene are MDHEN and SYDVKM. This CDR3 region has 15 residues. V was cut by 3 bases and J by 0 bases, with 11 bases left in between. The CDR3 reads CASSFGARMNTEAFF. The CDR3 region has the DNA TGTGCCAGCAGTTTTGGGGCGCGGATGAACACTGAAGCTTTCTTT. The full variable domain, rest sourced from reference TRBV28 and TRBJ1-1, is DVKVTQSSRYLVKRTGEKVFLECVQDMDHENMFWYRQDPGLGLRLIYFSYDVKMKEKGDIPEGYSVSREKKERFSLILESASTNQTSMYLCASSFGARMNTEAFFGQGTRLTVV.

This sequence joins TRBV19 and TRBJ1-4; TRBD1 might be the D (6 bases). The CDR3 extends over 12 amino acids. Germline V gene lookup returns CDR1 LNHDA and CDR2 SQIVND (reference sequence). Trimming stripped 5 bases from V and 7 bases from J, with 8 bases between. This CDR3 is CASSEGGEKLFF. For the CDR3, the DNA is TGTGCCAGTAGTGAAGGGGGTGAAAAACTGTTTTTT.

V is TRBV19 and J is TRBJ2-7; 7 bases are shared with TRBD1. Trimming took 3 bases from V and 7 from J; bases not matched to a gene: 0. The CDR3 is 11 residues long. Germline V gene data show CDR1 as LNHDA and CDR2 as SQIVND (reference sequence). CDR3 region: CASSMGQEQYF. CDR3 sequence (DNA): TGTGCCAGTAGTATGGGACAGGAGCAGTACTTC.

The chain recombines TRBV25-1 with TRBJ2-1; the D is unclear. The germline gives CDR1 MGHDK, CDR2 SYGVNS. There are 11 residues in the CDR3. V gave up 2 bases and J gave up 8 bases, with 4 bases separating them. In DNA, the CDR3 is TGTGCCAGCAGTGAAGCGGATGAGCAGTTCTTC. Residues: CASSEADEQFF.

V and J are TRBV6-1 and TRBJ1-5, with a possible D match to TRBD1 (6 bases). V was cut by 1 base and J by 2 bases, with 27 bases left in between. The CDR3 length is 21 residues. Germline V lookup: CDR1 MNHNS, CDR2 SASEGT. The CDR3 spells CASSEEGLGHWGGYGNQPQHF. CDR3 nucleotide sequence: TGTGCCAGCAGTGAAGAGGGCTTGGGACACTGGGGTGGATATGGCAATCAGCCCCAGCATTTT.

A single count supports this clone. The chain carries TRBV5-5 and TRBJ1-2; unclear D gene. Germline CDR1 SGHKS, CDR2 YYEKEE (reference sequence). The CDR3 has 14 residues. Trimming shortened V by 4 bases and J by 0 bases, and 10 bases separated the two germline ends. CDR3 residues: CASSPREANYGYTF. CDR3 bases: TGTGCCAGCAGCCCCAGAGAGGCTAACTATGGCTACACCTTC. Filled out from reference TRBV5-5 and TRBJ1-2, the complete variable domain reads DAGVTQSPTHLIKTRGQQVTLRCSPISGHKSVSWYQQVLGQGPQFIFQYYEKEERGRGNFPDRFSARQFPNYSSELNVNALLLGDSALYLCASSPREANYGYTFGSGTRLTVV.

This sequence joins TRBV7-7 and TRBJ2-1; D uncertain. The CDR3 runs 13 residues. The germline V gene has CDR1 SSHAT and CDR2 FNYEAQ (reference sequence). Trimming removed 1 base at V and 8 bases at J, with 9 bases between. The CDR3 DNA reads as TGTGCCAGCAGCTTAGAAAGTGGCGATGAGCAGTTCTTC. It yields the protein CASSLESGDEQFF. Supplemented by reference TRBV7-7 and TRBJ2-1, the full variable domain reads GAGVSQSPRYKVTKRGQDVTLRCDPISSHATLYWYQQALGQGPEFLTYFNYEAQPDKSGLPSDRFSAERPEGSISTLTIQRTEQRDSAMYRCASSLESGDEQFFGPGTRLTVL.

The CDR3 bases are TGTGCCAGCAGGGAGACCCGATCGCTCTATGGCTACACCTTC. Its translation is CASRETRSLYGYTF. The J gene is TRBJ1-2, the V gene TRBV6-5, with unresolved D. This CDR3 contains 14 residues. The germline V gene encodes CDR1 MNHEY and CDR2 SVGAGI. Between the trimmed V and J ends, which lost 6 bases and 4 bases, there was a span of 15 bases.